Following are 23 T cell receptor beta chains from one sample sequenced in a study of CD4 and CD8 cells across lung adenocarcinoma regions. Using its own MiXCR run on the PCR reads, TCRdb lists one record per CDR3 protein. The sample has tens of thousands of distinct CDR3 sequences; under 60% are singletons. Sequenced material: CD8+ T cells from the center of a lung tumor. All receptors come from a male donor with lung adenocarcinoma. The CD4 and CD8 labels of this study may be unreliable.

This sequence joins TRBV10-1 and TRBJ2-3; D may be TRBD1 or TRBD2 (5 bases each). The closer fit of TRBJ2-7 to the DNA end suggests the J call may be wrong. From germline, CDR1 is WNHNN and CDR2 SYGVQD (reference sequence). The CDR3 loop spans 17 amino acids. The CDR3 DNA follows: TGCGCCAGCAGTGGGGGCCCGGGACGGGGAGACAAAGATACGCAGTACTTC. Amino acids: CASSGGPGRGDKDTQYF.

V is TRBV10-3 and J is TRBJ2-5; no reliable D call. CDR3 length: 11 amino acids. V shed 6 bases and J shed 4 bases, with 6 bases lying between them. Germline loops: CDR1 ENHRY, CDR2 SYGVKD. The CDR3 region is CAIRGGETQYF. CDR3 sequence (DNA): TGTGCCATCAGGGGTGGAGAGACCCAGTACTTC.

V gene TRBV4-1 combines with J gene TRBJ2-4; no clear D gene. This CDR3 spans 16 amino acids. The germline gives CDR1 MGHRA, CDR2 YSYEKL. With 0 bases removed from V and 0 bases from J, the gap between germline ends came to 9 bases. CDR3 bases: TGCGCCAGCAGCCAAGATAGACGGCTAGCCAAAAACATTCAGTACTTC. It codes for CASSQDRRLAKNIQYF.

The sample holds many counts of this clonotype. The chain recombines TRBV4-1 with TRBJ2-3; 7 bases are shared with TRBD1. The V gene end was trimmed by 1 base and the J gene end by 4 bases; junction bases not matched to a gene: 5. CDR1 is MGHRA and CDR2 is YSYEKL in the germline V gene. This CDR3 spans 15 amino acids. The CDR3 spells CASSQAGQSPDTQYF. The CDR3 DNA is TGCGCCAGCAGCCAAGCGGGACAGTCCCCAGATACGCAGTATTTT.

V gene TRBV20-1 combines with J gene TRBJ2-1; 7 nucleotides agree with TRBD2. After removal of 0 bases from V and 4 bases from J, the junction contained 6 bases not matched to a gene. The CDR3 has 15 amino acids. Germline V gene data show CDR1 as DFQATT and CDR2 as SNEGSKA (reference sequence). The CDR3 region is CSARDGRGVYNEQFF. The CDR3 DNA reads as TGCAGTGCTAGAGATGGACGGGGGGTTTACAATGAGCAGTTCTTC.

The chain carries TRBV7-6 and TRBJ2-5, with D tentatively TRBD1 or TRBD2 (5 bases each). The DNA end is more similar to TRBJ2-7, so the J call may be wrong. This CDR3 is built from 14 residues. CDR1 SGHVS and CDR2 FNYEAQ come from the germline V gene. The CDR3 is CASSVGTHTYEQYF. As DNA, the CDR3 is TGTGCCAGCAGCGTTGGGACCCATACCTACGAGCAGTACTTC.

This clonotype was picked up one time. This chain connects TRBV6-1 to TRBJ2-5; D not resolved. The better agreement between TRBJ2-7 and the DNA end casts doubt on the J call. The germline V gene encodes CDR1 MNHNS and CDR2 SASEGT. There are 14 residues in the CDR3. CDR3 nucleotide sequence: TGTGCCAGCAGTGAATCTGCCAGGTCGGGCGAGCAGTACTTC. Amino acid sequence: CASSESARSGEQYF.

This clonotype occurred a few times. The chain has TRBV20-1 and TRBJ2-1; D not certain. The V end was cut by 0 bases, the J end by 6 bases, with 12 bases between. This CDR3 comprises 14 residues. The germline gives CDR1 DFQATT, CDR2 SNEGSKA (reference sequence). The CDR3 region has the DNA TGCAGTGCTAGAGAGGCGACACTCGGCAATGAGCAGTTCTTC. It translates to CSAREATLGNEQFF.

This clonotype came up many times. This rearrangement joins TRBV28 to TRBJ2-1; TRBD1 matches 8 bases. TRBJ2-7 explains the end of the DNA better; the J call may be wrong. CDR3 length equals 15 residues. Germline values: CDR1 MDHEN, CDR2 SYDVKM. The chain's CDR3 is CASSLGGTGPHEQYF. The DNA for the CDR3 is TGTGCCAGCAGTTTAGGTGGGACAGGCCCCCACGAGCAGTACTTC.

This clonotype has more than one count but fewer than ten. The V and J genes are TRBV7-2 and TRBJ2-3; TRBD2 might be the D (7 bases). The V gene's germline CDR1 is SGHTA and CDR2 FQGNSA. The CDR3 has 16 amino acids. Trimming cost V 4 bases and J 5 bases, with 19 bases left between them. The CDR3: CASSSGPGGPRDTQYF. The DNA for the CDR3 is TGTGCCAGCAGCTCTGGACCCGGGGGGCCGAGAGATACGCAGTATTTT.

This sequence joins TRBV6-1 and TRBJ2-3; D is perhaps TRBD2 (7 bases). The germline V gene has CDR1 MNHNS and CDR2 SASEGT. The CDR3 sequence is 16 residues long. V lost 8 bases and J lost 12, with 30 bases in between. CDR3 amino acids: CASGGPGGGVRETQYF. CDR3 DNA: TGTGCCAGCGGGGGGCCCGGGGGAGGGGTCCGGGAGACCCAGTATTTT.

This sequence joins TRBV6-5 and TRBJ2-3; 13 bases are shared with TRBD2. CDR1 is MNHEY, CDR2 SVGAGI, per germline. This CDR3 has 15 residues. V gave up 2 bases and J gave up 11 bases; unmatched junction bases: 7. The DNA for the CDR3 is TGTGCCAGCAGTTACGGGACTAGCGGGAAGAATGAGCAGTATTTT. Its translation is CASSYGTSGKNEQYF.

Concerning this clonotype itself: The junction does not match germline at one end; this may be a read error. The chain carries TRBV6-1 and TRBJ2-3, with D possibly TRBD2 on 6 matching bases. The J call may be mistaken, given a closer DNA end match to TRBJ2-1. This CDR3 has 16 residues. Germline lookup yields CDR1 MNHNS and CDR2 SASEGT. In DNA form, the CDR3 reads TGTGCCAGCAGTGAAACGTGGGCTGGCGGGACCAATAAGCAGTTCTTC. This translates into CASSETWAGGTNKQFF.

As regards this clonotype: This sequence may be a read error, since a much larger clone differs from it by one base. V gene TRBV4-1 combines with J gene TRBJ2-1; TRBD1 agrees at 9 bases. CDR1 and CDR2 (germline): MGHRA, YSYEKL. The CDR3 contains 15 residues. The CDR3 loop reads CASSQDRDRAYIRYF. CDR3 DNA sequence: TGCGCCAGCAGCCAAGATCGGGACAGGGCGTACATTCGGTACTTC.

In this sample, this clonotype turned up many times. This chain links TRBV6-5 with TRBJ1-3; D not resolved. Trimming took 0 bases from V and 6 from J, leaving 6 bases between them. The V gene's germline CDR1 is MNHEY and CDR2 SVGAGI. The CDR3 consists of 13 residues. For the CDR3, the DNA is TGTGCCAGCAGTTACTCGAGCCTAAACACCATATATTTT. Translation gives CASSYSSLNTIYF.

By share, this clonotype counts as medium-sized. The chain combines TRBV6-1 with TRBJ2-5; D could derive from TRBD1 or TRBD2 (5 bases each). This CDR3 contains 13 residues. Germline assignment: CDR1 MNHNS and CDR2 SASEGT. The germline V and J ends were trimmed by 4 bases and 7 bases, with 13 bases remaining between them. CDR3 coding DNA: TGTGCCAGCAGTGGTGGGACGTCAGGGACCCAGTACTTC. Translation: CASSGGTSGTQYF.

The V gene is TRBV6-1, the J gene TRBJ2-2; perhaps TRBD1 as D (5 bases). Germline CDR1 MNHNS, CDR2 SASEGT. This CDR3 comprises 12 residues. V was trimmed by 6 bases and J by 7 bases, leaving 9 bases between them. DNA for the CDR3: TGTGCCAGCAGCTGGACACTCGGGGAGCTGTTTTTT. Protein: CASSWTLGELFF.

This clonotype was seen at least ten times. The genes are TRBV5-1 and TRBJ2-5; 11 bases fit TRBD1. The CDR3 covers 14 residues. J was trimmed by 4 bases and V by 4 bases; bases with no gene match: 3. Germline CDR1 is SGHRS and CDR2 is YFSETQ. The CDR3 DNA reads as TGCGCCAGCAGCATGGGACAGGGGGGAGAGACCCAGTACTTC. It translates to CASSMGQGGETQYF.

In its sample, this clonotype was seen a few times. The junction differs from germline at one of its ends, possibly a read error. J is TRBJ2-5 and V is TRBV10-3; TRBD2 might be the D (7 bases). The CDR3 length is 14 residues. Per germline, CDR1 ENHRY and CDR2 SYGVKD. The CDR3 is CAGRGGRGPETQYF. CDR3 DNA sequence: TGTGCGGGCCGCGGGGGCCGCGGCCCAGAGACCCAGTACTTT.

J is TRBJ2-5 and V is TRBV27, with D tentatively TRBD2 (7 bases). Germline CDR1 MNHEY, CDR2 SMNVEV (reference sequence). CDR3 length: 15 residues. The CDR3 DNA reads as TGTGGCGGGGGTCTCGGGGGCGGCGGGCAAGAGACCCAGTACTTC. Amino acid sequence: CGGGLGGGGQETQYF.

The rearrangement uses TRBV6-1 and TRBJ2-4, with 8 bases matching TRBD2. The CDR3 is 15 amino acids. Per germline, CDR1 MNHNS and CDR2 SASEGT. V trimming: 6 bases; J trimming: 6 bases; junction bases outside the gene matches: 10. CDR3 DNA: TGTGCCAGCAGCCGGGGGGGGCGTTTTCTAAACATTCAGTACTTC. Protein sequence: CASSRGGRFLNIQYF.

In regard to this clonotype: The germline gene is not matched at one end of the junction; a read error may be the cause. V gene TRBV3-1 combines with J gene TRBJ1-2, with no clear D. Germline CDR1 and CDR2: LGHDT and YNNKEL (reference sequence). The length of the CDR3 is 14 residues. The CDR3, as DNA: TGTGCCAACAGCCAAGCACAAGCCGCCTATGGCTACACCTTC. As protein: CANSQAQAAYGYTF.

The chain has TRBV11-2 and TRBJ2-5; 8 nucleotides line up with TRBD2. This CDR3 contains 15 residues. Trimming at V came to 9 bases and at J to 4 bases, leaving 13 bases not matched to a gene. CDR1 and CDR2 (germline): SGHAT, FQNNGV. CDR3 nucleotides: TGTGCCAGGGGCCGCGGGGGGTGGGACACAGAGACCCAGTACTTC. Its translation: CARGRGGWDTETQYF.